The clone carrying this TCR beta chain was seen only a few times. The antigen remains undetermined. The CDR3 spans 13 residues. V was clipped by 6 bases and J by 1 base; unmatched bases: 4. From germline, CDR1 is DFQATT and CDR2 SNEGSKA (reference sequence). This sample is drawn from a study of vaccination and CD4 T cells after COVID-19. Study details: Culture controls were given either a CEFX pool, an HIV-1 Nef pool, or no peptide.

Treatment of the sample: roughly ten-day PBMC culture with coronavirus spike peptide pools or control peptides (ViraFEST assay). Cultured CD4+ T cell DNA underwent sequencing with the Oncomine TCR Beta short-read assay. TCRdb used MiXCR to reprocess the PCR reads, holding one entry per CDR3 protein. The top ten hold around 16% of the sample, which has over 15,000 distinct CDR3 sequences, approximately 50% seen once. V is TRBV20-1 and J is TRBJ2-5, with 8 positions matching TRBD2. This TCR was recovered from a human donor who had recovered from COVID-19. The sequenced material came from CD4+ T cells from blood, cultured in vitro. The CDR3 loop is CSAPLAAQETQYF. CDR3 DNA: TGCAGTGCCCCACTAGCGGCCCAAGAGACCCAGTACTTC.